A selection of T cell receptor beta chains follows, all from one sample in a study of blood T cell repertoires in COVID-19. Some clones are missing from TCRdb's copy, which holds only in-frame ones; the method was immunoSEQ multiplex PCR. This sample has 180,000 or so clones, with about 78% found just once. The sequencing input was peripheral blood. The receptors here all came from a woman aged 50 to 60 with active or convalescent COVID-19. Both conserved end residues are part of each CDR3. A D gene is named only where the DNA matches it firmly. Clone size is given for some rows only: seen once, a few or many times, or a class if the clone is expanded.

size	V	D	J	CDR3
NA	TRBV10-3	NA	TRBJ2-3	CAISGTSTDTQYF
NA	TRBV7-2	TRBD1	TRBJ1-1	CASSSGTGTTEAFF
NA	TRBV24-1	NA	TRBJ1-4	CATSDLLGGKLFF
NA	TRBV7-3	TRBD1	TRBJ2-5	CASSLTGTGGETQYF
NA	TRBV19	NA	TRBJ1-2	CASTAQAPLYGYTF
NA	TRBV3-1/TRBV3-2	TRBD2	TRBJ2-1	CASSQDAAGGVEQFF
NA	TRBV18	TRBD1	TRBJ1-3	CASSPPGQYGNTIYF
NA	TRBV9	TRBD2	TRBJ2-3	CASSVGLATDTQYF
NA	TRBV6-5	NA	TRBJ2-5	CASTGGNQETQYF
few	TRBV29-1	NA	TRBJ1-1	CSVQIGGGTEAFF
once	TRBV5-4	TRBD1	TRBJ1-1	CASSPHVTGIATEAFF
NA	TRBV7-9	TRBD2	TRBJ2-3	CASSPGLGTDTQYF
NA	TRBV11-1	NA	TRBJ2-7	CASSLVGSGGEQYF
NA	TRBV6-2/TRBV6-3	NA	TRBJ1-5	CASSQHKSNQPQHF